This record looks at one T cell receptor (beta chain) sequence and its context. The CDR3 extends over 13 amino acids. With 8 bases clipped from V and 8 bases from J, the junction kept 9 bases outside the gene matches. Germline assignment: CDR1 LNHNV and CDR2 YYDKDF (reference sequence). The source of the sample is a study of CD8 T cells in Susac syndrome. Random hexamers were used to reverse transcribe the RNA input (about 0.45 to 1 ug). TCRdb itself ran the immunoSEQ multiplex PCR reads through MiXCR, one entry per CDR3 protein. In the table there are roughly 110,000 distinct CDR3 sequences, approximately 94% of which are singletons.

The chain joins TRBV15 to TRBJ2-4, with 7 bases that match TRBD2. This receptor was taken from a human donor with Susac syndrome. The sample was CD8+ T cells from PBMCs. The CDR3 here is CATGRARGDIQYF. The CDR3 DNA reads as TGTGCCACCGGGAGGGCACGCGGAGACATTCAGTACTTC.